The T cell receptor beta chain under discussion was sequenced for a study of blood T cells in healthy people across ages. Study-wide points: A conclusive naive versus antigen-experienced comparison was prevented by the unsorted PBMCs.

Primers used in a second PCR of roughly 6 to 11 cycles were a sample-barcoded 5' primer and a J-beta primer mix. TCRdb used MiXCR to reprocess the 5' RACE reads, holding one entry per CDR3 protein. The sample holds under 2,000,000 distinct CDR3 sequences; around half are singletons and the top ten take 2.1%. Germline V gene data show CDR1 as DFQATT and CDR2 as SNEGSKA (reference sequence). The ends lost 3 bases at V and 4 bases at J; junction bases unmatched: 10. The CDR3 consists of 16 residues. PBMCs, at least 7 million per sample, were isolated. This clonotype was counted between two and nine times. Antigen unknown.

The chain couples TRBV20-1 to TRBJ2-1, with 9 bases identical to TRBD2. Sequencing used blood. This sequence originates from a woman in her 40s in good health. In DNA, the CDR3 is TGCAGTGCTAGCCTGGGCGGGGGGGCCTATTACAATGAGCAGTTCTTC. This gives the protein CSASLGGGAYYNEQFF.